This entry lists 26 T cell receptor beta chains sequenced from one sample in a study of blood T cell repertoires in COVID-19. TCRdb keeps only in-frame clones here, not all; method: immunoSEQ multiplex PCR. The sample shows roughly 290,000 clones, approximately 89% of them seen only once. Sequencing input: peripheral blood. The source is a woman aged 50 to 65 who had recovered from COVID-19.

This clone was picked up a small number of times. The rearrangement uses TRBV9 and TRBJ2-3; the match to TRBD2 covers 9 bases. This CDR3 is built from 19 residues. Germline V gives CDR1 SGDLS, CDR2 YYNGEE. Trimming at V came to 0 bases and at J to 0 bases, leaving 11 bases not matched to a gene. CDR3 protein: CASSVVGSGSALSTDTQYF. For the CDR3, the DNA is TGTGCCAGCAGCGTAGTGGGTAGCGGGAGTGCCCTAAGCACAGATACGCAGTATTTT.

This clone has a single count. This chain connects TRBV24-1 to TRBJ1-2; D call uncertain. The CDR3 length is 15 residues. Between the trimmed V and J ends, which lost 2 bases and 2 bases, there was a span of 11 bases. The V gene's germline CDR1 is KGHDR and CDR2 SFDVKD. CDR3 coding DNA: TGTGCCACCAGTGATTCCCGCCAGTTGAACTATGGCTACACCTTC. Its protein product is CATSDSRQLNYGYTF.

The chain links TRBV20-1 to TRBJ1-1; TRBD1 matches 7 bases. Germline V gives CDR1 DFQATT, CDR2 SNEGSKA (reference sequence). This CDR3 has 15 amino acids. V shed 3 bases and J 1 base; nucleotides not matched to a gene: 8. The CDR3 region has the DNA TGCAGTGCTAGTGGGCAGGGGGTGCCGAACACTGAAGCTTTCTTT. It is translated as CSASGQGVPNTEAFF.

The CDR3 reads CASRDDRAAQHF. The CDR3 nucleotides are TGTGCCAGCAGGGACGACAGGGCGGCCCAGCATTTT. V usage is TRBV6-5 and J usage is TRBJ1-5, with 7 bases fitting TRBD1. The junction had 7 bases not matched to a gene; V was cut back by 6 bases and J by 11 bases. Germline assignment: CDR1 MNHEY and CDR2 SVGAGI. The CDR3 runs 12 residues.

This sequence joins TRBV28 and TRBJ2-2, with D perhaps matching TRBD2 (6 bases). The CDR3 length is 14 residues. With 3 bases removed from V and 6 bases from J, the gap between germline ends came to 11 bases. Germline loops: CDR1 MDHEN, CDR2 SYDVKM. CDR3 residues: CASSLTGGAGELFF. The CDR3 DNA reads TGTGCCAGCAGTTTGACCGGGGGAGCCGGGGAGCTGTTTTTT.

This rearrangement joins TRBV13 to TRBJ2-7; a weak D match, TRBD1 (6 bases). This CDR3 comprises 14 residues. Trimming shortened V by 1 base and J by 4 bases, and 11 bases separated the two germline ends. CDR1 is PRHDT and CDR2 is FYEKMQ in the germline V gene (reference sequence). The CDR3 sequence is CASSLAGEGYEQYF. DNA of the CDR3: TGTGCCAGCAGCTTAGCAGGGGAAGGATACGAGCAGTACTTC.

The chain joins TRBV12-3 or TRBV12-4 to TRBJ1-1; D remains unclear. The CDR3 length is 13 residues. V lost 4 bases and J lost 4, with 10 bases in between. The CDR3 DNA sequence: TGTGCCAGCAGTTCCGGGGAAGGCACTGAAGCTTTCTTT. Translating gives CASSSGEGTEAFF.

This clone was found a few times. The V and J genes are TRBV10-1 and TRBJ1-5; 7 bases match TRBD1. CDR1 is WNHNN, CDR2 SYGVQD, per germline (reference sequence). V lost 6 bases, J lost 5 bases, and 10 bases stayed unmatched. The CDR3 spans 15 residues. The CDR3 protein is CASSTDRVADQPQHF. DNA for the CDR3: TGCGCCAGCAGCACCGACAGGGTAGCTGATCAGCCCCAGCATTTT.

The chain uses TRBV9 and TRBJ1-6; weak D call: TRBD1 (6 bases). The germline CDR1 and CDR2 sequences are SGDLS and YYNGEE. CDR3 length equals 15 residues. With 2 bases removed from V and 9 bases from J, the gap between germline ends came to 15 bases. The CDR3 here is CASSVTGGGSSPLHF. DNA for the CDR3: TGTGCCAGCAGCGTGACGGGGGGCGGGAGTTCACCCCTCCACTTT.

The rearrangement joins TRBV10-3 to TRBJ1-2, with unresolved D. CDR1 and CDR2 (germline): ENHRY, SYGVKD. The CDR3 spans 13 residues. Trimming pared 2 bases from V and 3 bases from J, leaving 7 bases between. CDR3 region: CAISERGDYGYTF. The CDR3, as DNA: TGTGCCATCAGTGAGCGTGGAGACTATGGCTACACCTTC.

V and J are TRBV13 and TRBJ2-2; weak D call: TRBD2 (6 bases). The germline V and J ends were trimmed by 0 bases and 6 bases, with 11 bases remaining between them. Germline-derived CDR1 and CDR2 are PRHDT and FYEKMQ (reference sequence). The CDR3 covers 15 residues. CDR3 sequence (DNA): TGTGCCAGCAGCTTAGGTCCGGGAGTGGCCGGGGAGCTGTTTTTT. It is translated as CASSLGPGVAGELFF.

This chain links TRBV24-1 with TRBJ1-1, with D possibly matching TRBD1 (6 bases). CDR3 size: 12 residues. The germline gives CDR1 KGHDR, CDR2 SFDVKD. V was trimmed by 6 bases and J by 7 bases, leaving 11 bases between them. Here the CDR3 reads CATSTGIGEAFF. In DNA, the CDR3 is TGTGCCACCAGTACAGGGATCGGTGAAGCTTTCTTT.

The rearrangement joins TRBV6-5 to TRBJ1-4; 8 bases map to TRBD1. The germline gives CDR1 MNHEY, CDR2 SVGAGI. The CDR3 totals 14 residues. Trimming cost V 6 bases and J 7 bases; bases outside gene matches: 7. CDR3 amino acids: CASRAGGSGEKLFF. CDR3 coding DNA: TGTGCCAGCAGGGCAGGGGGCTCTGGTGAAAAACTGTTTTTT.

This sequence joins TRBV10-1 and TRBJ2-5; possibly TRBD2 for D (6 bases). CDR3 size: 13 residues. Germline assignment: CDR1 WNHNN and CDR2 SYGVQD (reference sequence). V lost 8 bases to trimming and J lost 2 bases, with 12 bases between them. This chain's CDR3 is CASRRGRQETQYF. CDR3 in DNA: TGCGCCAGCCGGCGAGGGAGGCAAGAGACCCAGTACTTC.

The chain joins TRBV5-1 to TRBJ2-5; 10 nucleotides align to TRBD2. In germline, CDR1 is SGHRS, CDR2 YFSETQ. V dropped 0 bases and J dropped 4; count of bases not matched to a gene: 3. CDR3 length: 15 amino acids. The CDR3 coding sequence is TGCGCCAGCAGCTTGGCGATAGCGGGGGGAGAGACCCAGTACTTC. This gives the protein CASSLAIAGGETQYF.

The chain uses TRBV7-6 and TRBJ2-3, with TRBD2 matching over 8 bases. Germline V CDR1 and CDR2: SGHVS, FNYEAQ. The CDR3 covers 17 residues. J was trimmed by 2 bases and V by 5 bases; bases with no gene match: 12. The DNA of the CDR3 is TGTGCCAGCAGCCCCCGGGGGGCAGCGGGAGACACAGATACGCAGTATTTT. It specifies CASSPRGAAGDTDTQYF.

The CDR3 is CATSRDVGTVQFF. The CDR3 DNA reads as TGTGCCACCAGCAGAGATGTCGGGACAGTGCAGTTCTTC. The genes are TRBV15 and TRBJ2-1; 7 bases line up with TRBD1. The CDR3 is 13 residues long. Trimming took 0 bases from V and 12 from J; bases not matched to a gene: 5. Per the germline V gene, CDR1 is LNHNV and CDR2 is YYDKDF (reference sequence). Full variable domain (outside the CDR3, taken from reference TRBV15 and TRBJ2-1): DAMVIQNPRYQVTQFGKPVTLSCSQTLNHNVMYWYQQKSSQAPKLLFHYYDKDFNNEADTPDNFQSRRPNTSFCFLDIRSPGLGDTAMYLCATSRDVGTVQFFGPGTRLTVL.

CDR3 protein: CASSRGPINQPQHF. The DNA for the CDR3 is TGCGCCAGCAGCCGCGGGCCTATTAATCAGCCCCAGCATTTT. The V and J genes are TRBV4-1 and TRBJ1-5; no clear D. This CDR3 has 14 residues. V lost 4 bases, J lost 4 bases, and 11 bases lay in between. Per the germline V gene, CDR1 is MGHRA and CDR2 is YSYEKL.

The V call is TRBV25-1, the J call TRBJ2-7, with 10 bases that match TRBD1. With V trimmed by 4 bases and J by 5 bases, 11 bases remained unmatched. CDR1 is MGHDK and CDR2 is SYGVNS in the germline V gene. This CDR3 contains 16 residues. This CDR3 is CASSGRGQGKMNEQYF. CDR3 DNA: TGTGCCAGCAGTGGGCGGGGACAGGGGAAAATGAACGAGCAGTACTTC.

V gene TRBV6-5 combines with J gene TRBJ2-7; 7 nucleotides align to TRBD1. V dropped 6 bases and J dropped 7; count of bases not matched to a gene: 6. The CDR3 sequence is 12 residues long. CDR1 is MNHEY, CDR2 SVGAGI, per germline. The CDR3 bases are TGTGCCAGCAGGCGACAGGGTCGGGAGCAGTACTTC. Its protein is CASRRQGREQYF.

The rearrangement links TRBV2 to TRBJ1-5, with TRBD1 matching over 8 bases. Trimming at V came to 6 bases and at J to 2 bases, leaving 6 bases not matched to a gene. Germline CDR1 reads SNHLY; CDR2 reads FYNNEI. This CDR3 spans 15 amino acids. The CDR3 loop is CASSPQGVGNQPQHF. In nucleotides, the CDR3 is TGTGCCAGCAGCCCACAGGGGGTAGGCAATCAGCCCCAGCATTTT.

The chain employs TRBV19 and TRBJ1-1; D gene ambiguous. The V end was cut by 10 bases, the J end by 0 bases, with 12 bases between. The germline gives CDR1 LNHDA, CDR2 SQIVND (reference sequence). The CDR3 consists of 13 residues. The CDR3 nucleotides are TGTGCCACGGGAGGAGTCTTGAACACTGAAGCTTTCTTT. It codes for CATGGVLNTEAFF.

The chain couples TRBV15 to TRBJ1-5; D may be TRBD1 (6 bases). The length of the CDR3 is 15 residues. CDR1 and CDR2 from the germline V gene are LNHNV and YYDKDF (reference sequence). V lost 4 bases and J 2 bases, leaving 12 bases between the germline ends. CDR3 coding DNA: TGTGCCACCAGCACAACCAGGGGTCGCAATCAGCCCCAGCATTTT. Protein: CATSTTRGRNQPQHF.

This chain connects TRBV10-3 to TRBJ2-1; D possibly corresponds to TRBD2 (7 bases). Germline V CDR1 and CDR2: ENHRY, SYGVKD. The CDR3 extends over 14 amino acids. With 6 bases removed from V and 7 bases from J, the gap between germline ends came to 16 bases. The CDR3 nucleotides read TGTGCCATCAGGAGGGAAAGGGGGGGTAATGAGCAGTTCTTC. This encodes CAIRRERGGNEQFF.

This clone is medium-sized by share. The rearrangement uses TRBV30 and TRBJ1-6, with 12 bases aligning to TRBD1. This CDR3 has 16 residues. The V gene end was trimmed by 3 bases and the J gene end by 8 bases; junction bases not matched to a gene: 8. CDR1 and CDR2 from the germline V gene are GTSNPN and SVGIG (reference sequence). CDR3 protein: CAWRGTGGKGDSPLHF. The CDR3 coding sequence is TGTGCCTGGAGGGGGACAGGGGGCAAGGGTGATTCACCCCTCCACTTT.

The chain joins TRBV30 to TRBJ1-1, with unresolved D. Looked up from germline, CDR1 is GTSNPN and CDR2 is SVGIG (reference sequence). Trimming removed 4 bases from V and 1 base from J, with 10 bases in between. This CDR3 contains 13 residues. CDR3 sequence: CAWTPQANTEAFF. CDR3 bases: TGTGCCTGGACCCCCCAGGCGAACACTGAAGCTTTCTTT. The full variable domain, completed using reference TRBV30 and TRBJ1-1, is SQTIHQWPATLVQPVGSPLSLECTVEGTSNPNLYWYRQAAGRGLQLLFYSVGIGQISSEVPQNLSASRPQDRQFILSSKKLLLSDSGFYLCAWTPQANTEAFFGQGTRLTVV.